A selection of T cell receptor beta chains follows, all from one sample in a study of blood T cell repertoires in COVID-19. Sequencing was performed with immunoSEQ multiplex PCR; in TCRdb, only in-frame clones are kept and a portion is missing. The table has 89,000 or so clones, approximately 85% seen once. The sequenced sample was peripheral blood. The receptors originated from a man aged 50-59 years with active COVID-19. Both conserved end residues are trimmed from each CDR3. For some rows the clone size is stated as once, few or many, or as a class when expanded; others skip it.

abundance: -; len: 12; v_gene: TRBV6-6; CDR3aa: ASRNGQGGTEAF
abundance: -; len: 13; v_gene: TRBV15; CDR3aa: ATSRDSSQAYEQY
abundance: -; len: 13; v_gene: TRBV28; CDR3aa: ASSLNQGIYYGYT
abundance: -; len: 15; v_gene: TRBV13; CDR3aa: ASSFRSGGVSTGELF
abundance: -; len: 13; v_gene: TRBV30; CDR3aa: AWSRGGLSNQPQH
abundance: -; len: 11; v_gene: TRBV28; CDR3aa: ASSHQTGYGYT
abundance: -; len: 9; v_gene: TRBV5-4; CDR3aa: ASSLMGGYT
abundance: -; len: 11; v_gene: TRBV14; CDR3aa: ASSQAGVNTIY
abundance: once; len: 13; v_gene: TRBV6-1; CDR3aa: ASSERGFSGNTIY
abundance: -; len: 13; v_gene: TRBV2; CDR3aa: ASSYLAGGSYEQY
abundance: -; len: 11; v_gene: TRBV6-5; CDR3aa: ASRGSSTDTQY
abundance: -; len: 13; v_gene: TRBV5-1; CDR3aa: ASSVTGTGGGKLF
abundance: -; len: 17; v_gene: TRBV6-2/TRBV6-3; CDR3aa: ASSYSRRVGQDMNTEAF
abundance: -; len: 12; v_gene: TRBV7-2; CDR3aa: ASSPMTGGGEQY
abundance: -; len: 16; v_gene: TRBV30; CDR3aa: AWKYHPRDRGNRYEQY
abundance: -; len: 11; v_gene: TRBV30; CDR3aa: AWSAGVSYEQY
abundance: -; len: 12; v_gene: TRBV5-1; CDR3aa: ASSFDRPNTEAF
abundance: -; len: 11; v_gene: TRBV28; CDR3aa: ASIGDYEYEQY
abundance: -; len: 10; v_gene: TRBV19; CDR3aa: ASRGARQPQH
abundance: -; len: 15; v_gene: TRBV5-1; CDR3aa: ASSLTRGSPLDYEQY
abundance: -; len: 10; v_gene: TRBV7-9; CDR3aa: ALARDNEKLF
abundance: -; len: 12; v_gene: TRBV4-1; CDR3aa: ASSLTTRMDTQY
abundance: once; len: 15; v_gene: TRBV4-1; CDR3aa: ASSQTGAPYGREKLF
abundance: -; len: 13; v_gene: TRBV3-1/TRBV3-2; CDR3aa: ASSLGAGSTDTQY
abundance: -; len: 12; v_gene: TRBV7-7; CDR3aa: ASSPGQNTGELF
abundance: -; len: 14; v_gene: TRBV18; CDR3aa: ASSSVPGSGANVLT
abundance: -; len: 12; v_gene: TRBV9; CDR3aa: ASSVTPQNTEAF
abundance: -; len: 12; v_gene: TRBV2; CDR3aa: ASSEGLAGYEQF
abundance: once; len: 15; v_gene: TRBV5-4; CDR3aa: ASSPTVFRRGGGELF
abundance: -; len: 12; v_gene: TRBV3-1/TRBV3-2; CDR3aa: ASSSRQGAGELF
abundance: -; len: 9; v_gene: TRBV29-1; CDR3aa: SALLSHGYT
abundance: -; len: 11; v_gene: TRBV28; CDR3aa: ASSPQGSGGYT
abundance: -; len: 13; v_gene: TRBV28; CDR3aa: ASSFFGQGIDEQY
abundance: -; len: 12; v_gene: TRBV9; CDR3aa: ASSGRDREYGYT
abundance: -; len: 14; v_gene: TRBV27; CDR3aa: ASSHKARLTGTEAF
abundance: -; len: 12; v_gene: TRBV2; CDR3aa: ASSGTANTGELF
abundance: -; len: 18; v_gene: TRBV4-1; CDR3aa: ASSYRVGTGADISSYEQY
abundance: -; len: 11; v_gene: TRBV30; CDR3aa: AWSWTGPYGYT
abundance: -; len: 12; v_gene: TRBV27; CDR3aa: ASARDSDNSPLH
abundance: -; len: 8; v_gene: TRBV20-1; CDR3aa: SVSYNEQF
abundance: -; len: 12; v_gene: TRBV19; CDR3aa: ASSTDWTGHEQY
abundance: -; len: 12; v_gene: TRBV5-4; CDR3aa: ASSSTGAYEKLF
abundance: few; len: 15; v_gene: TRBV15; CDR3aa: ATSRDNGGKRSDTQY
abundance: -; len: 13; v_gene: TRBV13; CDR3aa: ASGPRGISFHEQY
abundance: -; len: 13; v_gene: TRBV29-1; CDR3aa: SAARRQGALNEQF
abundance: -; len: 13; v_gene: TRBV4-3; CDR3aa: ASSFETGGSPEAF
abundance: -; len: 13; v_gene: TRBV28; CDR3aa: ASSPGTGGPYGYT
abundance: -; len: 9; v_gene: TRBV28; CDR3aa: ASQRYNEQF
abundance: -; len: 12; v_gene: TRBV3-1/TRBV3-2; CDR3aa: ASSQAGREETQY
abundance: -; len: 10; v_gene: TRBV15; CDR3aa: ATSRGNEKLF
abundance: -; len: 14; v_gene: TRBV5-5; CDR3aa: ASSLTGQGAVNEQF
abundance: -; len: 13; v_gene: TRBV27; CDR3aa: ASSQGLAGVREQF
abundance: -; len: 11; v_gene: TRBV29-1; CDR3aa: SVEQDREETQY
abundance: -; len: 13; v_gene: TRBV19; CDR3aa: ASSIVDRGPYEQY
abundance: -; len: 12; v_gene: TRBV28; CDR3aa: ASRRPRANYGYT
abundance: -; len: 16; v_gene: TRBV4-1; CDR3aa: ASSTPSRQQKGYDEQY
abundance: -; len: 11; v_gene: TRBV18; CDR3aa: ASSPLGGETQY
abundance: -; len: 12; v_gene: TRBV7-9; CDR3aa: ASSLQGPGGEQY
abundance: few; len: 16; v_gene: TRBV5-6; CDR3aa: ASSSIAARGSGANVLT